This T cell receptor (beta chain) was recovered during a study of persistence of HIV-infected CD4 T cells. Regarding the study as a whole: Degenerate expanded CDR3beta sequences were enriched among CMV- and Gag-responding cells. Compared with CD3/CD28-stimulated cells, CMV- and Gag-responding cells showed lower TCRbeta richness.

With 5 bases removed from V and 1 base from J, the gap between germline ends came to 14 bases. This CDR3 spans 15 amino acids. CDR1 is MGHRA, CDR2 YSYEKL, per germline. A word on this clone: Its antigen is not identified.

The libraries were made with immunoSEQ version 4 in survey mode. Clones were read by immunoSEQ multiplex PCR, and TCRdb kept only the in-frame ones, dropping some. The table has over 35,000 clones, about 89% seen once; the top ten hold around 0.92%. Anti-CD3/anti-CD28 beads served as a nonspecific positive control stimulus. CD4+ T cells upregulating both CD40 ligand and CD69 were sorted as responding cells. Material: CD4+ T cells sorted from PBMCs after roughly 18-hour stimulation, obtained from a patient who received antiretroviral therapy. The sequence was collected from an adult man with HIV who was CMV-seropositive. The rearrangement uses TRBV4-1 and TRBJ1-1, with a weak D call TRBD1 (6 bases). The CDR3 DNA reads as TGCGCCAGCAGCGGCCCCGGGACACCGAACACTGAAGCTTTCTTT. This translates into CASSGPGTPNTEAFF.